This is a list of T cell receptor beta chains from one sample in a study of blood T cell repertoires in COVID-19. The table came from immunoSEQ multiplex PCR; TCRdb's copy has only in-frame clones and leaves some out. The sample yields around 60,000 clones, roughly 89% seen once. Input material: peripheral blood. The receptor source for this set is a man aged 55-75 years with active COVID-19. CDR3s include the opening cysteine and the closing phenylalanine or tryptophan. The order of the fields is J gene, V gene, D gene, clone size, CDR3 protein, CDR3 DNA. A D gene is named only where the DNA matches it firmly. Size values are once, few and many counts, or a class for expanded clones, and some rows have none.

>TRBJ2-7|TRBV12-3/TRBV12-4|NA|once
CASSPGAGPEQYF
TGTGCCAGCAGCCCGGGAGCCGGACCCGAGCAGTACTTC
>TRBJ2-3|TRBV11-2|TRBD2|NA
CASRGLAGGYTDTQYF
TGTGCCAGCAGGGGACTAGCGGGGGGATATACAGATACGCAGTATTTT
>TRBJ1-5|TRBV2|TRBD1|NA
CAVAGGGSNQPQHF
TGTGCCGTCGCTGGAGGGGGCAGCAATCAGCCCCAGCATTTT
>TRBJ1-1|TRBV6-5|NA|NA
CASSTDYIENTEAFF
TGTGCCAGCAGTACGGACTATATCGAGAACACTGAAGCTTTCTTT
>TRBJ2-5|TRBV19|TRBD1|NA
CASRRQGARETQYF
TGTGCCAGTAGGAGACAGGGGGCGCGGGAGACCCAGTACTTC
>TRBJ1-2|TRBV5-1|NA|NA
CASSLTWGRQDGYTF
TGCGCCAGCAGCTTGACCTGGGGGCGACAGGATGGCTACACCTTC
>TRBJ2-2|TRBV5-4|TRBD2|NA
CASSTGTSGRETGELFF
TGTGCCAGCAGCACCGGGACTAGCGGGAGGGAAACCGGGGAGCTGTTTTTT
>TRBJ1-1|TRBV7-2|NA|NA
CASSVIRGINTEAFF
TGTGCCAGCAGCGTTATACGGGGGATTAACACTGAAGCTTTCTTT
>TRBJ2-7|TRBV5-1|NA|NA
CASSLVGGSYEQYF
TGCGCCAGCAGCTTGGTAGGGGGCTCCTACGAGCAGTACTTC
>TRBJ2-1|TRBV29-1|NA|NA
CSVEGGSLSYNEQFF
TGCAGCGTTGAGGGGGGTTCCCTCTCCTACAATGAGCAGTTCTTC
>TRBJ2-2|TRBV11-1|TRBD1|NA
CASREGTVDTGELFF
TGTGCCAGCAGGGAAGGGACAGTCGACACCGGGGAGCTGTTTTTT
>TRBJ2-3|TRBV2|TRBD2|NA
CAGSSGASTDTQYF
TGTGCCGGCTCAAGCGGGGCTAGCACAGATACGCAGTATTTT
>TRBJ1-1|TRBV19|NA|NA
CASSINTGGNTEAFF
TGTGCCAGTAGTATAAATACCGGGGGGAACACTGAAGCTTTCTTT
>TRBJ1-5|TRBV3-1/TRBV3-2|TRBD1|NA
CASSLQGTGAQHF
TGTGCCAGCAGCCTCCAGGGAACAGGGGCCCAGCATTTT
>TRBJ1-3|TRBV9|TRBD1|NA
CASSVSDRVDTIYF
TGTGCCAGCAGCGTATCGGACAGGGTAGACACCATATATTTT
>TRBJ1-3|TRBV6-5|TRBD1|NA
CASSLQGAKGNTIYF
TGTGCCAGCAGTCTTCAGGGGGCGAAAGGAAACACCATATATTTT
>TRBJ2-3|TRBV7-9|TRBD1|once
CASSAGTGPSTDTQYF
TGTGCCAGCAGCGCCGGGACAGGCCCCTCCACAGATACGCAGTATTTT
>TRBJ2-1|TRBV2|TRBD1|NA
CASTRGLNEQFF
TGTGCCAGCACCAGGGGGCTCAATGAGCAGTTCTTC